The sequence of this TCR beta chain was determined in a study of graft-versus-host responses after intestinal transplantation. Across the whole study: Recipients were all induced with anti-thymocyte globulin, then given tacrolimus and steroids for around 3 years. Findings and limits, study-wide: Recipient-marrow GvH clones were detected, some having first appeared in ileum or blood. Where graft-donor T cell macrochimerism was present, patients had high graft-versus-host to host-versus-graft clonal ratios in allografts.

Germline values: CDR1 MGHRA, CDR2 YSYEKL. Between the trimmed V and J ends, which lost 1 base and 0 bases, there was a span of 4 bases. There are 14 residues in the CDR3. On this clone: What it binds is not known.

Libraries were prepared by immunoSEQ multiplex PCR; TCRdb keeps only in-frame clonotypes and omits some of them. The repertoire includes 60,000 to 75,000 clones, more than 70% of them detected once, and around 2.6% sits in the top ten. The source of this sequence is a human donor who received an intestinal transplant. The input for sequencing was unstimulated CD8+ T cells sorted from spleen or lymph node cells, taken before intestinal transplant. V is TRBV4-1 and J is TRBJ2-1; D is ambiguous. The CDR3 DNA is TGCGCCAGCAGCCAAGTCTTCTCCTACAATGAGCAGTTCTTC. As protein: CASSQVFSYNEQFF.